This T cell receptor beta chain was captured in a study of blood T cell repertoires in COVID-19. Original handling: Amplifying reference gene primers gave estimates of nucleated cell counts. The table came from immunoSEQ multiplex PCR; TCRdb's copy has only in-frame clones and leaves some out. V, J and clone size reflect that table, while D and trimming were determined from the DNA. The sample records about 130,000 clones, roughly nine tenths being singletons. While infection was still active, Seattle patients were enrolled and then followed longitudinally. This sequence was found in a man aged 60 to 75 with COVID-19, enrolled during active disease. Sequenced: peripheral blood.

CDR3 loop: CASSLEPGRSAGEQFF. The CDR3 coding sequence is TGTGCCAGCAGCCTCGAACCCGGCCGTAGCGCGGGTGAGCAGTTCTTC. The chain employs TRBV5-6 and TRBJ2-1, with D perhaps matching TRBD2 (5 bases). Trimming left V 4 bases short and J 9 bases short, with 23 bases between. Germline lookup yields CDR1 SGHDT and CDR2 YYEEEE. This CDR3 spans 16 amino acids. The entire variable domain, with the rest obtained from reference TRBV5-6 and TRBJ2-1, is as follows: DAGVTQSPTHLIKTRGQQVTLRCSPKSGHDTVSWYQQALGQGPQFIFQYYEEEERQRGNFPDRFSGHQFPNYSSELNVNALLLGDSALYLCASSLEPGRSAGEQFFGPGTRLTVL.